This T cell receptor beta chain appears in the sequencing data of a study of OX40 agonist ivuxolimab in advanced cancers. Study background: Patient treatment consisted of intravenous ivuxolimab administration every 2 weeks at 0.01 to 10 mg/kg.

Assay used: immunoSEQ multiplex PCR; TCRdb lists only in-frame clones, some missing. The sample lists some 100,000 clones; 90% were seen once. CDR3 length: 13 amino acids. V shed 5 bases and J shed 4 bases, with 9 bases lying between them. Germline V CDR1 and CDR2: MNHEY, SVGAGI. This sequence joins TRBV6-5 and TRBJ1-5, with D possibly being TRBD1 (5 bases). The input for sequencing was CD4+ or CD8+ T cells sorted from blood, taken in a trial of the OX40 agonist ivuxolimab. The source of this sequence is an adult with an advanced solid tumor such as melanoma, head and neck, liver or kidney cancer. The CDR3 region has the DNA TGTGCCAGCAGTGGACAACAGAATCAGCCCCAGCATTTT. Protein: CASSGQQNQPQHF.